Each of the 30 T cell receptor delta chains below was sequenced from the same sample in a study of delta chains in infants with herpesvirus infections. PBMC RNA was reverse transcribed using gamma-chain- and delta-chain-specific primers. TCRdb made new clone calls on the RT-PCR reads using CATT. This sample has roughly 840 delta-chain clones, with approximately 30% found just once. Sequenced here: peripheral blood, sampled at time point 2 of longitudinal follow-up. The receptors originated from a human donor who was a Ugandan infant, either HIV-exposed or HIV-unexposed (not recorded which).

Only a few counts were recorded for this clone. J is TRDJ1 and V is TRAV38-2/DV8; D gene uncertain. Germline CDR1 TSESDYY, CDR2 QEAYKQQN. CDR3 length equals 17 residues. The V and J ends lost 0 bases and 3 bases respectively, with 18 bases between them. The CDR3 loop reads CAYRSGNFPGVPDKLIF. The CDR3 DNA follows: TGTGCTTATAGGAGCGGCAACTTTCCCGGGGTACCCGATAAACTCATCTTT.

Of note for this clone: This is likely an artifact of a read error, given a far larger clone one base away. The chain recombines TRDV1 with TRDJ1; D is perhaps TRDD2 (9 bases). V shed 0 bases and J shed 11 bases, with 31 bases lying between them. CDR1 is TSWWSYY and CDR2 is QGS in the germline V gene. CDR3 length: 19 residues. CDR3 DNA: TGTGCTCTTGGGGAACTTTGGGAGCCTTCCTACAGCCTTGGGGGATGCCTCATCTTT. This codes for CALGELWEPSYSLGGCLIF.

Regarding this clone: A far larger clone is only one base removed, so a read error is likely. The rearrangement links TRDV2 to TRDJ3; no reliable D call. V was shortened by 0 bases and J by 2 bases, with 13 bases between the two germline ends. CDR1 and CDR2 (germline): GEAIGNYY, EKD. The CDR3 covers 18 residues. The chain's CDR3 is CACDTIYRSPWDTRQMFF. Here the CDR3 DNA reads TGTGCCTGTGACACCATATACCGAAGCCCCTGGGACACCCGACAGATGTTTTTC.

The rearrangement uses TRAV38-2/DV8 and TRDJ1; 11 bases line up with TRDD3. Germline trimming cut 0 bases from V and 1 base from J; bases unmatched to any gene: 8. The CDR3 covers 18 residues. Germline V gene data show CDR1 as TSESDYY and CDR2 as QEAYKQQN. The CDR3 DNA follows: TGTGCTTATAGGAGCGCGAGTCTGGGGGATACCTGCACCGATAAACTCATCTTT. Protein sequence: CAYRSASLGDTCTDKLIF.

J is TRDJ2 and V is TRDV1; perhaps TRDD3 as D (6 bases). V lost 1 base and J lost 5, with 29 bases in between. This CDR3 has 21 residues. Germline lookup yields CDR1 TSWWSYY and CDR2 QGS. For the CDR3, the DNA is TGTGCTCTTGGGGAACCTATTATTGCCTCTCTAGGGGATTGGGAAACAGCACAACTCTTCTTT. This gives the protein CALGEPIIASLGDWETAQLFF.

By frequency in the sample, this clone is large. This chain uses TRAV29/DV5 with TRDJ1; D possibly corresponds to TRDD3 (9 bases). Per the germline V gene, CDR1 is NSMFDY and CDR2 is ISSIKDK. V lost 7 bases and J 4 bases, leaving 47 bases between the germline ends. This CDR3 has 23 amino acids. As DNA, the CDR3 is TGTGCAACCCGGGCCGCTCTTCCTACGTTTAAGACTGGGGGACCGAGGAACGTCGATAAACTCATCTTT. It is translated as CATRAALPTFKTGGPRNVDKLIF.

By proportion, this clone is large. V is TRDV1 and J is TRDJ1; tentative D call: TRDD2 (7 bases). Germline V gene lookup returns CDR1 TSWWSYY and CDR2 QGS. CDR3 length: 19 residues. V was pared by 3 bases and J by 1 base, with 24 bases between. CDR3 protein: CALGDLSYLWDMGTDKLIF. The CDR3 DNA follows: TGTGCTCTTGGGGACCTTTCCTACCTGTGGGATATGGGCACCGATAAACTCATCTTT.

The gene calls are TRDV2 and TRDJ1; D call uncertain. The CDR3 sequence is 15 residues long. Germline lookup yields CDR1 GEAIGNYY and CDR2 EKD. V dropped 2 bases and J dropped 4 bases, with 16 bases sitting between them. In DNA form, the CDR3 reads TGTGCCTGTGACAAAATTGACTTGAGAGGCGATAAACTCATCTTT. It codes for CACDKIDLRGDKLIF.

As for this clone: A far larger clone is a single base away, which makes a read error likely. Other DNA sequences of this sample code for an identical CDR3. The chain couples TRDV1 to TRDJ1; D is uncertain. V lost 4 bases, J lost 7 bases, and 22 bases lay in between. Germline V gene data show CDR1 as TSWWSYY and CDR2 as QGS. The CDR3 contains 16 residues. The CDR3, as DNA: TGTGCTCTTGGGGTAGCCTGGCCTCCCTCAGACACTAAACTCATCTTT. Residues: CALGVAWPPSDTKLIF.

This clone rates as large. The rearrangement uses TRDV1 and TRDJ2, with 13 bases aligning to TRDD3. Trimming took 4 bases from V and 8 from J; bases not matched to a gene: 25. The CDR3 extends over 22 amino acids. From germline, CDR1 is TSWWSYY and CDR2 QGS. DNA for the CDR3: TGTGCTCTTGGGGCCCAGGCCTTTTTCAGCCTCTACTGGGGGATACGCGGGGCACAACTCTTCTTT. Amino acid sequence: CALGAQAFFSLYWGIRGAQLFF.

To note about this clone: A far larger clone is only one base removed, so a read error is likely. The V gene is TRDV1, the J gene TRDJ1, with a weak D call TRDD2 (6 bases). Germline V gives CDR1 TSWWSYY, CDR2 QGS. The CDR3 contains 18 residues. The DNA of the CDR3 is TGTGCTCTTGGATACAGGGAGGCCTTCCAGGCATTAACCGATAAACTCACCTTT. Translation gives CALGYREAFQALTDKLTF.

Relative to its sample, this clone is large. V gene TRDV1 combines with J gene TRDJ1; 10 positions match TRDD3. CDR1 TSWWSYY and CDR2 QGS come from the germline V gene. CDR3 length equals 20 residues. With V trimmed by 1 base and J by 0 bases, 14 bases remained unmatched. For the CDR3, the DNA is TGTGCTCTTGGGGAACCGAATCGGGGGATACGCCCCCATTACACCGATAAACTCATCTTT. It translates to CALGEPNRGIRPHYTDKLIF.

In its sample, this clone is hyperexpanded. The sample contains more than one DNA sequence encoding this CDR3. The rearrangement joins TRDV3 to TRDJ1; 9 nucleotides line up with TRDD3. CDR3 length: 18 amino acids. CDR1 and CDR2 (germline): TVYSNPD, GDNSRS (reference sequence). After removal of 3 bases from V and 0 bases from J, the junction contained 17 bases not matched to a gene. Here the CDR3 DNA reads TGTGCCTTCTCCGGAGTGGGGGATATTCCCAGGTACACCGATAAACTCATCTTT. Protein: CAFSGVGDIPRYTDKLIF.

The rearrangement links TRDV2 to TRDJ1; 10 positions agree with TRDD3. This CDR3 contains 19 residues. With V trimmed by 3 bases and J by 0 bases, 15 bases remained unmatched. Looked up from germline, CDR1 is GEAIGNYY and CDR2 is EKD. Here the CDR3 reads CACDAIPTGGLKYTDKLIF. In nucleotides, the CDR3 is TGTGCCTGTGACGCAATTCCTACTGGGGGATTAAAGTACACCGATAAACTCATCTTT.

This clone is judged medium-sized. The J gene is TRDJ1, the V gene TRDV2; 9 nucleotides align to TRDD3. This CDR3 is 20 amino acids long. Looked up from germline, CDR1 is GEAIGNYY and CDR2 is EKD. V lost 0 bases and J lost 0; bases outside the gene matches: 16. The CDR3 sequence is CACDTVPDTGGHPYTDKLIF. CDR3 sequence (DNA): TGTGCCTGTGACACCGTCCCTGACACTGGGGGACATCCGTACACCGATAAACTCATCTTT.

This clone is labeled medium-sized. This rearrangement joins TRAV38-2/DV8 to TRDJ1; 8 nucleotides line up with TRDD3. The trim removed 0 bases at V and 1 base at J, leaving 8 bases unmatched. The CDR3 sequence is 17 residues long. Looked up from germline, CDR1 is TSESDYY and CDR2 is QEAYKQQN. The CDR3 protein is CAYRSAKGILFTDKLIF. CDR3 in DNA: TGTGCTTATAGGAGCGCTAAGGGGATACTCTTCACCGATAAACTCATCTTT.

Notes on this clone: Given a far larger clone just one base away, this is likely a sequencing read error. The chain joins TRDV2 to TRDJ1, with D perhaps matching TRDD3 (5 bases). CDR3 length: 16 amino acids. Germline CDR1 GEAIGNYY, CDR2 EKD. Trimming removed 0 bases from V and 1 base from J, with 14 bases in between. The CDR3 spells CACDTISDKRTDKLIF. DNA of the CDR3: TGTGCCTGTGACACCATCTCGGATAAGCGCACCGATAAACTCATCTTT.

By sample fraction, this clone is large. The chain has TRDV2 and TRDJ1; 8 nucleotides match TRDD3. CDR3 size: 19 residues. Trimming cost V 3 bases and J 0 bases; bases outside gene matches: 17. Germline CDR1 is GEAIGNYY and CDR2 is EKD. The CDR3 nucleotides are TGTGCCTGTGACTCCTTGGGGGATTTCAGGAGTTGGGACACCGATAAACTCATCTTT. As protein: CACDSLGDFRSWDTDKLIF.

As regards this clone: A much larger clone differs by one base, so this may be a read error. V is TRDV3 and J is TRDJ3; 8 nucleotides match TRDD3. Trimming cost V 4 bases and J 0 bases; bases outside gene matches: 17. This CDR3 is 20 amino acids long. CDR1 is TVYSNPD, CDR2 GDNSRS, per germline (reference sequence). The CDR3 coding sequence is TGTGCCTGTGACGGAGTGGGGGATGTGAGTAGCTCCTGGGACACCCGACAGATGTTTTTC. Its protein is CACDGVGDVSSSWDTRQMFF.

The sample holds a few counts of this clone. This sequence joins TRDV1 and TRDJ1; 10 bases align to TRDD3. The V gene end was trimmed by 2 bases and the J gene end by 0 bases; junction bases not matched to a gene: 24. The germline V gene encodes CDR1 TSWWSYY and CDR2 QGS. The CDR3 is made up of 23 amino acids. The CDR3 is CALGEASCTLLNWGIPYTDKLIF. CDR3 sequence (DNA): TGTGCTCTTGGGGAAGCTTCCTGTACTTTACTAAACTGGGGGATCCCGTACACCGATAAACTCATCTTT.

The chain carries TRDV2 and TRDJ3, with 8 bases identical to TRDD3. Unmatched junction bases numbered 20, after V lost 0 bases and J lost 11 bases. Germline CDR1 GEAIGNYY, CDR2 EKD. This CDR3 has 20 residues. CDR3 in amino acids: CACDTVLGGQSSCDARQMFF. In nucleotides, the CDR3 is TGTGCCTGTGACACCGTACTGGGGGGCCAGAGCTCCTGTGACGCCCGACAGATGTTTTTC.

By share, this clone counts as large. J is TRDJ1 and V is TRDV1, with D possibly being TRDD2 (6 bases). This CDR3 has 19 amino acids. Trimming left V 1 base short and J 3 bases short, with 24 bases between. Germline V gene data show CDR1 as TSWWSYY and CDR2 as QGS. In DNA, the CDR3 is TGTGCTCTTGGGGAACCGAGCCTTCCGCAAACAAAGATAGCCGATAAACTCATCTTT. Amino acids: CALGEPSLPQTKIADKLIF.

This clone was detected only a few times. The chain has TRDV2 and TRDJ1, with 7 nucleotides matching TRDD3. This CDR3 has 17 amino acids. The V and J ends lost 0 bases and 10 bases, in that order; junction bases with no gene match: 19. Germline CDR1 reads GEAIGNYY; CDR2 reads EKD. CDR3 bases: TGTGCCTGTGACACCGTTCTACGACGGGGATATGGCTACGGACTCATCTTT. It yields the protein CACDTVLRRGYGYGLIF.

Comment on this clone: It may be a read error: a sequence one base away is much more abundant. The J gene is TRDJ1, the V gene TRDV1; no clear D. CDR1 and CDR2 from the germline V gene are TSWWSYY and QGS. This CDR3 has 21 amino acids. The DNA for the CDR3 is TGTGCTCTTGGGGAATTTTCTCTATCGGGTACTGTGGCAATCTTCACCGATAAACGCATCTTT. It codes for CALGEFSLSGTVAIFTDKRIF.

The chain combines TRDV2 with TRDJ1; TRDD3 aligns across 8 bases. The CDR3 has 16 residues. Germline assignment: CDR1 GEAIGNYY and CDR2 EKD. The J segment lost 0 bases and the V segment lost 0 bases, leaving 5 bases of the junction unmatched. In DNA form, the CDR3 reads TGTGCCTGTGACACCCTGGGGGACCCGTACACCGATAAACTCATCTTT. Residues: CACDTLGDPYTDKLIF.

The chain has TRDV2 and TRDJ3, with 9 bases identical to TRDD3. The V and J ends lost 2 bases and 1 base, in that order; junction bases with no gene match: 2. This CDR3 contains 17 residues. Germline V gene sequence: CDR1 GEAIGNYY, CDR2 EKD. The CDR3 protein is CACDITGGSWDTRQMFF. The CDR3 region has the DNA TGTGCCTGTGACATCACTGGGGGATCCTGGGACACCCGACAGATGTTTTTC.

Turning to this clone: Given a far larger clone just one base away, this is likely a sequencing read error. The CDR3 reads CALGELFTVLGDLYADKLIF. The CDR3 nucleotides are TGTGCTCTTGGGGAACTATTCACTGTACTGGGGGATCTGTACGCCGATAAACTCATCTTT. V is TRDV1 and J is TRDJ1; 10 bases are shared with TRDD3. V lost 0 bases to trimming and J lost 3 bases; unmatched junction nucleotides: 16. Germline V gene lookup returns CDR1 TSWWSYY and CDR2 QGS. The CDR3 covers 20 residues.

CDR3 in DNA: TGTGCCTGTGACACCCTCAGCTCGCGGAGGAGCACCGATAAACTCATCTTT. It translates to CACDTLSSRRSTDKLIF. The genes are TRDV2 and TRDJ1; D is uncertain. The CDR3 contains 17 residues. The V gene lost 0 bases and the J gene lost 1 base, with 17 bases spanning the gap. Germline CDR1 and CDR2: GEAIGNYY and EKD.

This clone has more than one count but fewer than ten. This chain uses TRAV38-2/DV8 with TRDJ1, with TRDD3 matching 10 bases. With V trimmed by 0 bases and J by 5 bases, 10 bases remained unmatched. The germline gives CDR1 TSESDYY, CDR2 QEAYKQQN. The CDR3 runs to 17 residues. The CDR3 sequence is CAYRSASEAGGYDKLIF. The CDR3 DNA sequence: TGTGCTTATAGGAGCGCGAGTGAGGCTGGGGGATATGATAAACTCATCTTT.

This clone appeared a few times. This chain connects TRDV1 to TRDJ1, with TRDD3 as a possible D gene (10 bases). V was shortened by 4 bases and J by 2 bases, with 32 bases between the two germline ends. Germline V gene data show CDR1 as TSWWSYY and CDR2 as QGS. This CDR3 comprises 21 residues. CDR3 bases: TGTGCTCTTGGGGCCCTTCCTACGAGGAAAGGGGGATACGCAGGAACCGATAAACTCATCTTT. Its protein product is CALGALPTRKGGYAGTDKLIF.